What follows are 23 T cell receptor beta chains derived from one specimen sequenced in a study of cytomegalovirus exposure and HLA in healthy donors. Produced via immunoSEQ multiplex PCR; TCRdb's table is partial and in-frame only. Of about 150,000 clones listed, 86% are singletons. Specimen: PBMCs. The receptors stem from a human donor in good health.

The J gene is TRBJ1-2, the V gene TRBV27, with a possible D match to TRBD1 (6 bases). V lost 4 bases, J lost 0 bases, and 18 bases lay in between. This CDR3 has 17 residues. Germline V lookup: CDR1 MNHEY, CDR2 SMNVEV (reference sequence). CDR3 sequence (DNA): TGTGCCAGCAGTTCCCACTCAGACAGGCTAGCTAACTATGGCTACACCTTC. This codes for CASSSHSDRLANYGYTF.

The chain uses TRBV18 and TRBJ1-5; the match to TRBD1 covers 8 bases. With V trimmed by 1 base and J by 2 bases, 10 bases remained unmatched. This CDR3 is built from 18 residues. CDR1 and CDR2 from the germline V gene are KGHSH and LQKENI. Written as DNA, the CDR3 is TGTGCCAGCTCACCACGACAGGGGTCGCAACAAGGCAATCAGCCCCAGCATTTT. Translated, it gives CASSPRQGSQQGNQPQHF.

The rearrangement joins TRBV6-1 to TRBJ1-5; D perhaps matches TRBD1 (6 bases). CDR3 length: 19 amino acids. In germline, CDR1 is MNHNS, CDR2 SASEGT. Trimming stripped 4 bases from V and 5 bases from J, with 27 bases between. The CDR3 sequence is CASSGGFTGKGARDQPQHF. The CDR3 bases are TGTGCCAGCAGTGGGGGGTTTACAGGGAAGGGAGCGAGGGATCAGCCCCAGCATTTT.

The V gene is TRBV2, the J gene TRBJ2-7; possibly TRBD2 for D (5 bases). CDR3 length equals 14 residues. V shed 5 bases and J shed 3 bases, with 14 bases lying between them. The V gene's germline CDR1 is SNHLY and CDR2 FYNNEI. The CDR3 region is CASSHPTTSYEQYF. DNA for the CDR3: TGTGCCAGCAGTCACCCGACTACTAGCTACGAGCAGTACTTC.

The table lists this clone with a few counts. The chain is built from TRBV28 and TRBJ1-2; TRBD1 might be the D (6 bases). CDR1 is MDHEN and CDR2 is SYDVKM in the germline V gene. CDR3 length equals 14 residues. Trimming pared 5 bases from V and 6 bases from J, leaving 16 bases between. DNA for the CDR3: TGTGCCAGCAGTCTTTACAGGGAAAGAAATGGCTACACCTTC. Amino acids: CASSLYRERNGYTF.

This clone was seen just once. This sequence joins TRBV6-5 and TRBJ1-1; no firm D call. V shed 0 bases and J shed 1 base, with 9 bases lying between them. Germline V CDR1 and CDR2: MNHEY, SVGAGI. The CDR3 runs 15 residues. CDR3 region: CASSYSAPSNTEAFF. Here the CDR3 DNA reads TGTGCCAGCAGTTACTCTGCGCCGTCGAACACTGAAGCTTTCTTT.

The CDR3 is CASSLTSGVETQYF. The DNA of the CDR3 is TGTGCCAGCAGCTTGACTAGCGGGGTGGAGACCCAGTACTTC. V and J are TRBV5-4 and TRBJ2-5; TRBD2 aligns across 10 bases. V was pared by 1 base and J by 5 bases, with 2 bases of the junction left unmatched. This CDR3 contains 14 residues. Per the germline V gene, CDR1 is SGHNT and CDR2 is YYREEE (reference sequence).

This clone was recorded only once. One end of the junction varies from germline; a read error may be responsible. V gene TRBV7-9 combines with J gene TRBJ1-4; 8 nucleotides match TRBD1. The CDR3 is 12 amino acids. Per germline, CDR1 SEHNR and CDR2 FQNEAQ (reference sequence). The CDR3 here is CASSPGIRGLEF. The CDR3, as DNA: TGTGCCAGCAGCCCAGGTATCAGGGGGCTTGAGTTC.

This chain connects TRBV27 to TRBJ1-2; 8 nucleotides agree with TRBD1. Germline V gene data show CDR1 as MNHEY and CDR2 as SMNVEV (reference sequence). The CDR3 loop spans 13 amino acids. The ends lost 2 bases at V and 7 bases at J; junction bases unmatched: 3. This CDR3 reads CASSLTGGSGYTF. As DNA, the CDR3 is TGTGCCAGCAGTTTAACAGGGGGAAGTGGCTACACCTTC.

The rearrangement joins TRBV30 to TRBJ2-7; the D is unclear. The CDR3 is 13 residues long. Germline V gene sequence: CDR1 GTSNPN, CDR2 SVGIG (reference sequence). The V end lost 2 bases, the J end lost 1 base, and 9 bases lay between the germline ends. CDR3 amino acids: CAWSKWQSYEQYF. The CDR3 DNA reads as TGTGCCTGGAGTAAGTGGCAGTCCTACGAGCAGTACTTC.

The V call is TRBV19, the J call TRBJ2-5; 8 nucleotides agree with TRBD1. V gave up 7 bases and J gave up 5 bases; unmatched junction bases: 6. Germline-derived CDR1 and CDR2 are LNHDA and SQIVND (reference sequence). The CDR3 runs 13 residues. CDR3 DNA: TGTGCCAGTAATAACAGGGGGATGGAGACCCAGTACTTC. As protein: CASNNRGMETQYF.

The chain recombines TRBV7-3 with TRBJ2-1; 15 bases agree with TRBD2. Looked up from germline, CDR1 is SGHTA and CDR2 is FQGTGA. V dropped 2 bases and J dropped 9; count of bases not matched to a gene: 2. This CDR3 has 15 amino acids. CDR3 bases: TGTGCCAGCAGCTTAGCGGGACTAGCGGGAGGTGAGCAGTTCTTC. Protein product: CASSLAGLAGGEQFF.

This chain connects TRBV7-2 to TRBJ2-7, with 9 bases that match TRBD1. CDR3 length: 14 amino acids. Germline CDR1 SGHTA, CDR2 FQGNSA. V lost 5 bases, J lost 4 bases, and 6 bases stayed unmatched. This chain's CDR3 is CASSPDRGAYEQYF. CDR3 DNA: TGTGCCAGCAGCCCGGACAGGGGAGCGTACGAGCAGTACTTC.

CDR3 amino acids: CASTGGQGFTEAFF. The DNA for the CDR3 is TGTGCCAGCACAGGGGGACAGGGGTTCACTGAAGCTTTCTTT. The gene calls are TRBV28 and TRBJ1-1; the match to TRBD1 covers 10 bases. This CDR3 contains 14 residues. The germline gives CDR1 MDHEN, CDR2 SYDVKM. The trim removed 7 bases at V and 4 bases at J, leaving 6 bases unmatched.

The chain is built from TRBV6-1 and TRBJ2-3; 16 nucleotides agree with TRBD2. The CDR3 runs 19 residues. Germline values: CDR1 MNHNS, CDR2 SASEGT. Losses at the gene ends were 0 bases for V and 4 bases for J; bases not matched to a gene: 7. CDR3 DNA: TGTGCCAGCAGTGAAGCGATCGGGACTAGCGGGAGGGTTTCAGATACGCAGTATTTT. This codes for CASSEAIGTSGRVSDTQYF.

The gene calls are TRBV19 and TRBJ1-2; 12 bases are shared with TRBD1. This CDR3 is 15 amino acids long. The germline V gene has CDR1 LNHDA and CDR2 SQIVND (reference sequence). Trimming took 3 bases from V and 6 from J; bases not matched to a gene: 5. This CDR3 reads CASSIPGQGANGYTF. The CDR3 bases are TGTGCCAGTAGTATCCCGGGACAGGGGGCTAATGGCTACACCTTC.

V usage is TRBV4-3 and J usage is TRBJ2-2; tentatively, D is TRBD1 (7 bases). Germline V lookup: CDR1 LGHNA, CDR2 YSLEER. CDR3 size: 16 residues. Trimming removed 1 base from V and 6 bases from J, with 15 bases in between. The DNA for the CDR3 is TGCGCCAGCAGCCAAGGGCGGGACAGTCTCGCCGGGGAGCTGTTTTTT. Translated: CASSQGRDSLAGELFF.

The chain couples TRBV19 to TRBJ2-3, with 8 bases fitting TRBD2. With 3 bases clipped from V and 0 bases from J, the junction kept 2 bases outside the gene matches. CDR1 LNHDA and CDR2 SQIVND come from the germline V gene (reference sequence). This CDR3 spans 15 amino acids. The CDR3 here is CASSIGGGSTDTQYF. The DNA for the CDR3 is TGTGCCAGTAGTATCGGCGGGGGGAGCACAGATACGCAGTATTTT.

The genes are TRBV18 and TRBJ2-1, with 9 bases matching TRBD2. J gave up 0 bases and V 0 bases, and 9 bases lay outside the gene matches. The CDR3 extends over 19 amino acids. CDR1 and CDR2 from the germline V gene are KGHSH and LQKENI. CDR3 sequence (DNA): TGTGCCAGCTCACCACCGTTGGCGGGAGGGCCCTTCTCCTACAATGAGCAGTTCTTC. Translated, it gives CASSPPLAGGPFSYNEQFF.

The rearrangement links TRBV19 to TRBJ2-7; no definite D call. The germline gives CDR1 LNHDA, CDR2 SQIVND (reference sequence). V lost 7 bases to trimming and J lost 0 bases, with 16 bases between them. The length of the CDR3 is 15 residues. CDR3 in amino acids: CASKVAASSSYEQYF. The CDR3 bases are TGTGCCAGTAAGGTGGCAGCGTCCAGCTCCTACGAGCAGTACTTC.

The chain links TRBV9 to TRBJ2-7; possibly TRBD2 for D (5 bases). V shed 3 bases and J shed 2 bases, with 9 bases lying between them. Germline-derived CDR1 and CDR2 are SGDLS and YYNGEE. This CDR3 is 13 amino acids long. In DNA, the CDR3 is TGTGCCAGCAGCGGAGGACTTCCCTACGAGCAGTACTTC. It yields the protein CASSGGLPYEQYF.

This chain links TRBV6-1 with TRBJ2-5, with D possibly TRBD1 on 5 matching bases. Per the germline V gene, CDR1 is MNHNS and CDR2 is SASEGT. There are 13 residues in the CDR3. The V end was cut by 1 base, the J end by 4 bases, with 7 bases between. CDR3 nucleotide sequence: TGTGCCAGCAGTGAAGGTCAGGGAGAGACCCAGTACTTC. Amino acid sequence: CASSEGQGETQYF.

The chain links TRBV7-3 to TRBJ2-1; D ambiguous. The CDR3 covers 13 residues. Trimming removed 5 bases at V and 4 bases at J, with 9 bases between. Germline lookup yields CDR1 SGHTA and CDR2 FQGTGA. The CDR3 nucleotides read TGTGCCAGCAGCCGCTCACAATACAATGAGCAGTTCTTC. This encodes CASSRSQYNEQFF.